The clone carrying this T cell receptor beta chain was seen only once. Its antigen is undetermined. This sample's time point: cycle 4 day 1 (C4D1), after five to seven weeks of nivolumab. Brentuximab vedotin exposure varied among the patients, all of whom had relapsed after autologous stem cell transplantation. These data are taken from a study of PD-1 blockade in classical Hodgkin lymphoma. Study-level points and caveats: Relapsed/refractory patients reportedly had the lowest baseline TCR diversity, below newly diagnosed patients, who were below healthy donors. It was among complete responders that baseline diversity resembled that of newly diagnosed patients.

The CDR3 consists of 17 residues. Germline V lookup: CDR1 LGHNA, CDR2 YSLEER. V was clipped by 0 bases and J by 0 bases; unmatched bases: 2. Profiled with immunoSEQ multiplex PCR; TCRdb holds only in-frame clones, not every one. The sample yields about 47,000 clones, approximately 80% seen once. This receptor was identified in a human donor with classical Hodgkin lymphoma. The sample here was peripheral blood mononuclear cells (PBMCs), taken before the fourth cycle of nivolumab. The V call is TRBV4-3, the J call TRBJ1-1; 12 positions agree with TRBD1. This CDR3 is CASSQEGTGGMNTEAFF. The CDR3 nucleotides read TGCGCCAGCAGCCAAGAGGGGACAGGGGGCATGAACACTGAAGCTTTCTTT.